The entry below gives a single T cell receptor (beta chain) sequence along with its context. What this receptor recognizes is not known. The junction differs from germline at one of its ends, possibly a read error. The data were obtained in a study of blood T cell repertoires in COVID-19 (dated by TCRdb to 2018 to 2020). At the level of the whole study: Samples covering the acute and convalescent phases of COVID-19 were provided by collaborators in the United States, Italy and Spain. The repertoires were made available in a free public database intended to serve as a resource for research on the immune response to SARS-CoV-2. The material from the prospective study consisted of cDNA or gDNA derived from T cells, B-cell-depleted T cells, or PBMCs. Where HLA class I and class II types were available, the types were taken from metadata supplied by the sample provider, not from assay-based typing. The samples were drawn from two sources: the first 160 participants of the ongoing ImmuneRACE study, and over 950 subjects contributed by 6 global collaborators. The sample metadata nearly always contained a de-identified subject ID, COVID-19 status, age in years and sex. Deeply sampled blood TCRbeta repertoires from subjects exposed to, actively infected with, or recovered from COVID-19 were included in the dataset. Paper-wide results and their limitations: How much clinical and demographic metadata was included differed by source and by participant, and the metadata was provided uncurated.

Counted from cysteine to phenylalanine, this CDR3 has 20 amino acids. The DNA shown is the 60-base CDR3, in frame from base 1. CDR1 LGHDT and CDR2 YNNKEL were looked up in the germline V gene (reference sequence). The immunoSEQ Assay, a bias-controlled multiplex PCR, was used to amplify TCRbeta CDR3 regions from genomic DNA. The paper's processing steps were these. Nucleated cell counts per sample were estimated from amplification of reference gene primers within the assay. To quantify the absolute abundance of each unique TCRbeta CDR3 rearrangement, sequence reads were collapsed and filtered. Productive Simpson clonality was computed per sample as the square root of Simpson's diversity index over productive rearrangements. Entries here come from immuneACCESS through TCRdb and include only in-frame sequences with V and J called. Some clones fail to appear in such tables; in the studies checked, an unresolved V gene covers under half of the shortfall, and the cause of the remainder is unknown. That table is the source of V, J and clone size, and D and trimming were worked out from the DNA. For this sample there are about 260,000 clones; 75% to 90% appear just once. The ten largest clonotypes hold over 1.2% of the sample.

Another Seattle source contributed samples from volunteer blood donors who had recovered from COVID-19. Whole blood was collected in K2EDTA tubes by collaborating institutions according to the institutions' own protocols. For TCRbeta analysis, collaborator samples were shipped as frozen whole blood, as isolated PBMCs, or as DNA extracted from either sample type. Sequencing was done on a sample of peripheral blood. The receptor was derived from a woman in her 40s who had recovered from COVID-19. Rearrangement joined TRBV3-1 (or the pseudogene TRBV3-2) to TRBJ2-3, with 14 bases matching TRBD2. CDR3 reads: CASSQDPGLAGANTTDTQYF. The nucleotide sequence is TGTGCCAGCAGTCAAGATCCGGGACTAGCGGGGGCCAATACCACAGATACGCAGTATTTT.